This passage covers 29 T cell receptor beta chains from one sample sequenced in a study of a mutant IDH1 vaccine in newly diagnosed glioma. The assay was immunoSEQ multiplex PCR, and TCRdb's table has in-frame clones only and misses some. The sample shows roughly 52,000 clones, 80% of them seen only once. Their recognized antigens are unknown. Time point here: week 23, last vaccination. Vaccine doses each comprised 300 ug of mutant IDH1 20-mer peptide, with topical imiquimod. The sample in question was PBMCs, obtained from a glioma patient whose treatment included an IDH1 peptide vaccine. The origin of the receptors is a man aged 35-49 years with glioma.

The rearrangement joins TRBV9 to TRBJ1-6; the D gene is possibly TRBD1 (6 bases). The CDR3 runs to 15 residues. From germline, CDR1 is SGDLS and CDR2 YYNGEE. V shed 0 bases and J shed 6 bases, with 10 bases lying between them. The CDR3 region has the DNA TGTGCCAGCAGCGTAGGGGGGGCAGGTAATTCACCCCTCCACTTT. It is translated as CASSVGGAGNSPLHF.

As DNA, the CDR3 is TGTGCCAGTAGTGACTCTGGGATGGGGGTCGAAAAACTGTTTTTT. It codes for CASSDSGMGVEKLFF. The V call is TRBV19, the J call TRBJ1-4, with D perhaps matching TRBD1 (5 bases). Trimming left V 5 bases short and J 8 bases short, with 18 bases between. The length of the CDR3 is 15 residues. CDR1 is LNHDA and CDR2 is SQIVND in the germline V gene (reference sequence).

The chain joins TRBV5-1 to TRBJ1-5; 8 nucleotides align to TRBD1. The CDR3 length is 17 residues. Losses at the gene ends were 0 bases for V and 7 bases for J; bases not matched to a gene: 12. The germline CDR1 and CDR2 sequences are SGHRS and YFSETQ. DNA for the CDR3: TGCGCCAGCAGCTTGGGGGGTGACAGGGGAGGTGAGCAGCCCCAGCATTTT. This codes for CASSLGGDRGGEQPQHF. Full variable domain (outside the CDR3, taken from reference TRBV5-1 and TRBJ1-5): KAGVTQTPRYLIKTRGQQVTLSCSPISGHRSVSWYQQTPGQGLQFLFEYFSETQRNKGNFPGRFSGRQFSNSRSEMNVSTLELGDSALYLCASSLGGDRGGEQPQHFGDGTRLSIL.

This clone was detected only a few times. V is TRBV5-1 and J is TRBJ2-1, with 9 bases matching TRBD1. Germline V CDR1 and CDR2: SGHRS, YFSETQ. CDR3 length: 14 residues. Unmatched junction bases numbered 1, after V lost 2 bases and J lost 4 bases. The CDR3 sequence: CASSLGQGYNEQFF. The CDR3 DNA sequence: TGCGCCAGCAGCTTAGGACAGGGGTACAATGAGCAGTTCTTC.

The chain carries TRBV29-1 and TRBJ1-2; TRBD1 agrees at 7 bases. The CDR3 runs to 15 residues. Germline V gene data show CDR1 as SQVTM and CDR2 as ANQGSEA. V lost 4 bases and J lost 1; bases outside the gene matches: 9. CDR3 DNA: TGCAGCGTTGTTCCCCGACAGGGTGGTAACTATGGCTACACCTTC. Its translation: CSVVPRQGGNYGYTF.

CDR3 nucleotides: TGTGCCAGCAGGGATGACACAGATACGCAGTATTTT. Encoded protein: CASRDDTDTQYF. The chain employs TRBV2 and TRBJ2-3; D is unclear. Trimming took 6 bases from V and 2 from J, leaving 6 bases between them. CDR3 length: 12 residues. Germline V lookup: CDR1 SNHLY, CDR2 FYNNEI.

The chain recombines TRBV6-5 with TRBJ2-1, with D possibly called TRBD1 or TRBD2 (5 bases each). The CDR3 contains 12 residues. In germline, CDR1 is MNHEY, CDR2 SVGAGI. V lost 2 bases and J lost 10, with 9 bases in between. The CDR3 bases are TGTGCCAGCAGTTACGTCGGGGCAGAGCAGTTCTTC. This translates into CASSYVGAEQFF.

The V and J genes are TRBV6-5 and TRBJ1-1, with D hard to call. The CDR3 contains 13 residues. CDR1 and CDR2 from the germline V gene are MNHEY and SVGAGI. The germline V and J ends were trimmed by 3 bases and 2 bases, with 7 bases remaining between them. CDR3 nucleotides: TGTGCCAGCAGTTATAGGGCTAACACTGAAGCTTTCTTT. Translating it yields CASSYRANTEAFF.

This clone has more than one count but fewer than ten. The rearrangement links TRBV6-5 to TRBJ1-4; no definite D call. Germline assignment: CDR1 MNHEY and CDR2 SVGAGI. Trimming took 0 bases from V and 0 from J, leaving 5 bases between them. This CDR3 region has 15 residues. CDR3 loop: CASSYSTPTNEKLFF. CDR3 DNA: TGTGCCAGCAGTTACTCGACACCAACTAATGAAAAACTGTTTTTT.

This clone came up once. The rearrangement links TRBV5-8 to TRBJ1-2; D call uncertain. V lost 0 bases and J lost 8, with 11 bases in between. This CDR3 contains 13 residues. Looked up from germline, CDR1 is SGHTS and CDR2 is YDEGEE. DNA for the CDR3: TGTGCCAGCAGCTTGGGGAGGGTTCAGGGCTACACCTTC. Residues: CASSLGRVQGYTF.

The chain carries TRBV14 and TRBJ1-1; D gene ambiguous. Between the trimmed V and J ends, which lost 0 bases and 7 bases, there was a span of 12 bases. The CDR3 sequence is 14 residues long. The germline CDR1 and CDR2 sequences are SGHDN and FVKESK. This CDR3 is CASSQDLGGSEAFF. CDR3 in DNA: TGTGCCAGCAGCCAAGACCTCGGTGGAAGTGAAGCTTTCTTT.

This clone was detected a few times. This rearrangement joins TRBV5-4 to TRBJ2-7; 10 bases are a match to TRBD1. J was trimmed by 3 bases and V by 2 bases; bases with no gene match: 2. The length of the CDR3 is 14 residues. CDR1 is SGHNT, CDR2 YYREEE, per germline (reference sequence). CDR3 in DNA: TGTGCCAGCAGCTTCCGGGACAGGGGCTACGAGCAGTACTTC. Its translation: CASSFRDRGYEQYF.

The CDR3 nucleotides read TGTGCCAGCAGTGCCGGACCCGGGGAGCTGTTTTTT. This gives the protein CASSAGPGELFF. The rearrangement links TRBV6-4 to TRBJ2-2; D call uncertain. Trimming removed 4 bases at V and 6 bases at J, with 6 bases between. This CDR3 has 12 residues. Germline V gene sequence: CDR1 MRHNA, CDR2 SNTAGT.

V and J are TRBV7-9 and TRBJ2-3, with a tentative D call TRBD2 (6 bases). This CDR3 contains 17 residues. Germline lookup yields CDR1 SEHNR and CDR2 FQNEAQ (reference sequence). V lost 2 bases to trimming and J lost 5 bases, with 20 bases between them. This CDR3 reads CASSLFGRREKGDTQYF. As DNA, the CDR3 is TGTGCCAGCAGCTTATTTGGTAGGAGGGAGAAAGGAGATACGCAGTATTTT.

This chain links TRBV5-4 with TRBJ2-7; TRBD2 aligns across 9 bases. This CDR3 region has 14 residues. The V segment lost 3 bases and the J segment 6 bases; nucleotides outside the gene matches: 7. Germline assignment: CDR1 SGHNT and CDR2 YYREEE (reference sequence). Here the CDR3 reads CASSWRAGGREQYF. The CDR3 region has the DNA TGTGCCAGCAGCTGGAGGGCGGGGGGGCGCGAGCAGTACTTC.

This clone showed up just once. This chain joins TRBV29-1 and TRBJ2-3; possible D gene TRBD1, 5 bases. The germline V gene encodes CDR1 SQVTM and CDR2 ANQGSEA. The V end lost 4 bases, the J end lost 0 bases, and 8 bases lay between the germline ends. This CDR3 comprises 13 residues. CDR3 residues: CSVARQSTDTQYF. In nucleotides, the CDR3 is TGCAGCGTTGCCCGACAGAGCACAGATACGCAGTATTTT.

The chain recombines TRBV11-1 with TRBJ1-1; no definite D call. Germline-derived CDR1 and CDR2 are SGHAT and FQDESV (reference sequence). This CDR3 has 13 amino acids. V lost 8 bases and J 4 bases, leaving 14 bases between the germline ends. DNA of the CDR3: TGTGCCAGCGGGCCTCAAGTGGGCACTGAAGCTTTCTTT. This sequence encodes CASGPQVGTEAFF.

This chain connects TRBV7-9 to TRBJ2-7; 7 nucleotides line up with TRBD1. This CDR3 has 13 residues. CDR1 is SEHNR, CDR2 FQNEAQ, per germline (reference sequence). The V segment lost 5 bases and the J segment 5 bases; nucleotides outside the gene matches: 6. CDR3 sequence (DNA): TGTGCCAGCAGCCGACCCGACAGGGACGAGCAGTACTTC. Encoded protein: CASSRPDRDEQYF. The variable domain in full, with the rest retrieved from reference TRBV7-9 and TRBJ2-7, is DTGVSQNPRHKITKRGQNVTFRCDPISEHNRLYWYRQTLGQGPEFLTYFQNEAQLEKSRLLSDRFSAERPKGSFSTLEIQRTEQGDSAMYLCASSRPDRDEQYFGPGTRLTVT.

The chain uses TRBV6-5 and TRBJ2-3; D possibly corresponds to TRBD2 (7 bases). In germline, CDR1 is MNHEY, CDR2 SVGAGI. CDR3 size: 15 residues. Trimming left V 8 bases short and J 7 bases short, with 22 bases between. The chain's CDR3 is CASGERGAGFHTQYF. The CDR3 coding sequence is TGTGCCAGCGGGGAACGGGGGGCCGGTTTTCATACGCAGTATTTT.

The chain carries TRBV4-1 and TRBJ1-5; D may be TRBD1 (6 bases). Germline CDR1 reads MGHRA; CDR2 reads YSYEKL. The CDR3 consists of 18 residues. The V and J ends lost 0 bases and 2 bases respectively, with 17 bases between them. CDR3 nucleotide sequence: TGCGCCAGCAGCCAAGAGAAGAATTCAGGGGACGGCAATCAGCCCCAGCATTTT. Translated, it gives CASSQEKNSGDGNQPQHF.

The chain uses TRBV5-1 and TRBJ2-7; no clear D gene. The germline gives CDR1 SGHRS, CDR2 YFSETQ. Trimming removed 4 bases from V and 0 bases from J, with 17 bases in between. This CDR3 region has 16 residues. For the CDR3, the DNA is TGCGCCAGCAGCCCCTGGGTAGCAACCATCTCCTACGAGCAGTACTTC. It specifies CASSPWVATISYEQYF. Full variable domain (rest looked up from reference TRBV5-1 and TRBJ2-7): KAGVTQTPRYLIKTRGQQVTLSCSPISGHRSVSWYQQTPGQGLQFLFEYFSETQRNKGNFPGRFSGRQFSNSRSEMNVSTLELGDSALYLCASSPWVATISYEQYFGPGTRLTVT.

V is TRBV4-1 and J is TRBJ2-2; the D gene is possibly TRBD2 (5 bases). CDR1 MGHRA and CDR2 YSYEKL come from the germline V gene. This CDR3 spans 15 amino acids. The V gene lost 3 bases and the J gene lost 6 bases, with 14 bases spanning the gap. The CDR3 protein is CASSQRELSAGELFF. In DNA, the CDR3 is TGCGCCAGCAGCCAGAGGGAACTCAGCGCCGGGGAGCTGTTTTTT.

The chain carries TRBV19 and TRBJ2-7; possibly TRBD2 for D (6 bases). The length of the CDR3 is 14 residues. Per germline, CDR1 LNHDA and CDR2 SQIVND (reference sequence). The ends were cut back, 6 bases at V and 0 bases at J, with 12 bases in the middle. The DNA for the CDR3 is TGTGCCAGTAGGGGGACTGCTAGCTCCTACGAGCAGTACTTC. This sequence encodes CASRGTASSYEQYF.

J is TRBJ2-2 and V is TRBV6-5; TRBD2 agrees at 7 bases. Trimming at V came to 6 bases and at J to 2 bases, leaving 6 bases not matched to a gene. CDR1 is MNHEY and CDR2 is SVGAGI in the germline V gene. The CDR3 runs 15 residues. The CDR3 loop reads CASSRGGINTGELFF. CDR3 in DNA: TGTGCCAGCAGCCGCGGGGGAATTAACACCGGGGAGCTGTTTTTT.

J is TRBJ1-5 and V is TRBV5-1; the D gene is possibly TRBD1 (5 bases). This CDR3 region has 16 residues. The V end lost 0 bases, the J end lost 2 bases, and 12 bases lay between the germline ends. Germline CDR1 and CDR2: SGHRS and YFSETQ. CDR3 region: CASSLAPQGGNQPQHF. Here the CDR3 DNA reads TGCGCCAGCAGCTTGGCCCCCCAAGGGGGCAATCAGCCCCAGCATTTT.

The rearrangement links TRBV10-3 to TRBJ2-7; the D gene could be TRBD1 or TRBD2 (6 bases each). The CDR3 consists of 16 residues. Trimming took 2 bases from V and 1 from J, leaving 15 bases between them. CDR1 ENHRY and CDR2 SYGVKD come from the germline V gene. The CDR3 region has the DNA TGTGCCATCAGTGAGGGGAAGGGGGGCGAGTCCTACGAGCAGTACTTC. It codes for CAISEGKGGESYEQYF.

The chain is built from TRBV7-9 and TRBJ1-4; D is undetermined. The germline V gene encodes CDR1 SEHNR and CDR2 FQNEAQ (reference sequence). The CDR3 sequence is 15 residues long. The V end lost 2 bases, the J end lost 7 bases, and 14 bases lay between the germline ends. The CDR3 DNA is TGTGCCAGCAGCTTATTCGACGGCCCCGGTGAAAAACTGTTTTTT. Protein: CASSLFDGPGEKLFF.

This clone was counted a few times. CDR3 amino acids: CASSKTSGGHEQFF. The CDR3 DNA reads as TGTGCCAGCAGCAAGACTAGCGGGGGCCATGAGCAGTTCTTC. The V gene is TRBV5-4, the J gene TRBJ2-1; TRBD2 aligns across 12 bases. The CDR3 length is 14 residues. Looked up from germline, CDR1 is SGHNT and CDR2 is YYREEE (reference sequence). J gave up 8 bases and V 4 bases, and 4 bases lay outside the gene matches.

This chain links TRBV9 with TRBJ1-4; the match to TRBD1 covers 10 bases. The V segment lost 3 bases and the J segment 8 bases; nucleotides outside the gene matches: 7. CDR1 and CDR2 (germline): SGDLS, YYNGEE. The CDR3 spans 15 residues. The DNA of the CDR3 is TGTGCCAGCAGCGGCTCGACAGGGGGCGGAGAAAAACTGTTTTTT. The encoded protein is CASSGSTGGGEKLFF. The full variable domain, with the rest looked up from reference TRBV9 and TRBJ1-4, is DSGVTQTPKHLITATGQRVTLRCSPRSGDLSVYWYQQSLDQGLQFLIQYYNGEERAKGNILERFSAQQFPDLHSELNLSSLELGDSALYFCASSGSTGGGEKLFFGSGTQLSVL.